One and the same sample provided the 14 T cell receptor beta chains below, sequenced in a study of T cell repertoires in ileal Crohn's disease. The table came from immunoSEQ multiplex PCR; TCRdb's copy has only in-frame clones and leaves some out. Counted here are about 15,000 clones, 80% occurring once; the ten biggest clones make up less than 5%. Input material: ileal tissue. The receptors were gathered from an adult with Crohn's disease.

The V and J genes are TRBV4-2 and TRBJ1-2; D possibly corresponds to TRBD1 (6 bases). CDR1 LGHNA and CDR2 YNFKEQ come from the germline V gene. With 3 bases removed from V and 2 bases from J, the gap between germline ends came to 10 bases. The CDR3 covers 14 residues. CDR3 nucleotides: TGTGCCAGCAGCCATCCCGGACAGAACTATGGCTACACCTTC. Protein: CASSHPGQNYGYTF.

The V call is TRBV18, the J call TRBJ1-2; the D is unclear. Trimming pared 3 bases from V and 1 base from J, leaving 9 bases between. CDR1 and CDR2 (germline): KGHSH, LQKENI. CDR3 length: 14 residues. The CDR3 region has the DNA TGTGCCAGCTCACCCGGAGCGGTTAACTATGGCTACACCTTC. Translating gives CASSPGAVNYGYTF.

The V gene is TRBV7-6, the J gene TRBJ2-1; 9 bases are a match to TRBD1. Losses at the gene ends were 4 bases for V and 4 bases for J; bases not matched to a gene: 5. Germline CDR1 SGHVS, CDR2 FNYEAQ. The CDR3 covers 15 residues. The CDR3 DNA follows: TGTGCCAGCAGCTCGCCGGGACAGGGTTACAATGAGCAGTTCTTC. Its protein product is CASSSPGQGYNEQFF.

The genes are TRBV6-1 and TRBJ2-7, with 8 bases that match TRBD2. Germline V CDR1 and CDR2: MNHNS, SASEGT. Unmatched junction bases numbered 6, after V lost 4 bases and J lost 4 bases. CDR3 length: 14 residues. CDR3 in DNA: TGTGCCAGCAGTGCCGGGGGGGCAGGGTACGAGCAGTACTTC. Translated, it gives CASSAGGAGYEQYF.

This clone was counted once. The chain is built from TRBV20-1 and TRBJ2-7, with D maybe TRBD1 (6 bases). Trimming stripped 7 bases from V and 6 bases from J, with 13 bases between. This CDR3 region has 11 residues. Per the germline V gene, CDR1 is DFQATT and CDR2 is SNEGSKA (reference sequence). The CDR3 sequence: CSVPRGGEQYF. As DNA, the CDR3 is TGCAGTGTACCCAGAGGGGGCGAGCAGTACTTC.

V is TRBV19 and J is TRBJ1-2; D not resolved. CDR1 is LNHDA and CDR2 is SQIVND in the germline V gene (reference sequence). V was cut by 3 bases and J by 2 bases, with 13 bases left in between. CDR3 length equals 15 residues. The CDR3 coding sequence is TGTGCCAGTAGTATGGATCGGGGAGCAAACTATGGCTACACCTTC. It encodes CASSMDRGANYGYTF. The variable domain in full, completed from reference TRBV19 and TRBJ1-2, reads DGGITQSPKYLFRKEGQNVTLSCEQNLNHDAMYWYRQDPGQGLRLIYYSQIVNDFQKGDIAEGYSVSREKKESFPLTVTSAQKNPTAFYLCASSMDRGANYGYTFGSGTRLTVV.

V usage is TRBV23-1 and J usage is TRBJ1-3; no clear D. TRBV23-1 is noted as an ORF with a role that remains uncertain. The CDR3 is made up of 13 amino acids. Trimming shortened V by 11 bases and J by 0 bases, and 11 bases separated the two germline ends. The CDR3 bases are TGCGCCGCCACCCCGAGCTCTGGAAACACCATATATTTT. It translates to CAATPSSGNTIYF.

The CDR3 sequence is CASSLTGPPGLGFEQYF. For the CDR3, the DNA is TGTGCCAGCAGTCTGACCGGGCCCCCGGGACTAGGATTCGAGCAGTACTTC. The J gene is TRBJ2-7, the V gene TRBV27, with 8 bases fitting TRBD2. J gave up 6 bases and V 5 bases, and 18 bases lay outside the gene matches. The CDR3 loop spans 17 amino acids. Germline V CDR1 and CDR2: MNHEY, SMNVEV (reference sequence).

CDR3 loop: CASSRDRPGNTIYF. CDR3 in DNA: TGTGCCAGCAGCCGGGACAGACCTGGAAACACCATATATTTT. The chain couples TRBV7-8 to TRBJ1-3; 7 bases are a match to TRBD1. Germline trimming cut 5 bases from V and 2 bases from J; bases unmatched to any gene: 3. Germline CDR1 SGHVS, CDR2 FQNEAQ. The CDR3 runs 14 residues. The whole variable domain, filled in from reference TRBV7-8 and TRBJ1-3, reads GAGVSQSPRYKVAKRGQDVALRCDPISGHVSLFWYQQALGQGPEFLTYFQNEAQLDKSGLPSDRFFAERPEGSVSTLKIQRTQQEDSAVYLCASSRDRPGNTIYFGEGSWLTVV.

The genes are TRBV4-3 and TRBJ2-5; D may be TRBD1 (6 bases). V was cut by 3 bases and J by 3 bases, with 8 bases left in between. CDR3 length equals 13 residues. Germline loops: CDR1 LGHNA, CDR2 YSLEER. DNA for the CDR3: TGCGCCAGCAGCCAGACAGGAAAAGAGACCCAGTACTTC. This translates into CASSQTGKETQYF.

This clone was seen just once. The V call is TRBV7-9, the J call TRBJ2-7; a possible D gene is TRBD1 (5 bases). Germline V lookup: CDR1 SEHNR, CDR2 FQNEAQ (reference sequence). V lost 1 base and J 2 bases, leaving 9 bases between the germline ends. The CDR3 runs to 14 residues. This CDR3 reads CASSLGRAAYEQYV. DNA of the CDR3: TGTGCCAGCAGCTTAGGCAGGGCGGCCTACGAGCAGTACGTC.

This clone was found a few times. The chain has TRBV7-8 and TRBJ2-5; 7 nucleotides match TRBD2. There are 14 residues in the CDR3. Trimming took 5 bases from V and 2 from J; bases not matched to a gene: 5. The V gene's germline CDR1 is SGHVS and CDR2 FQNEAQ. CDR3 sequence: CASSPQRGQETQYF. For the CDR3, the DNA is TGTGCCAGCAGCCCCCAGCGGGGTCAAGAGACCCAGTACTTC.

CDR3 amino acids: CARKGTGAPTNYGYTF. DNA of the CDR3: TGTGCCCGGAAGGGAACAGGGGCCCCCACTAACTATGGCTACACCTTC. The chain has TRBV30 and TRBJ1-2; 7 nucleotides agree with TRBD1. Unmatched junction bases numbered 15, after V lost 8 bases and J lost 0 bases. Germline V gene lookup returns CDR1 GTSNPN and CDR2 SVGIG (reference sequence). There are 16 residues in the CDR3.

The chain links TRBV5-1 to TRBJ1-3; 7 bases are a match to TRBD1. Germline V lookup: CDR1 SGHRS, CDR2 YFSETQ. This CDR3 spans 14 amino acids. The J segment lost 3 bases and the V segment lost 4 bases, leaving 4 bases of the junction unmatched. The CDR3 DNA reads TGCGCCAGCAGCGTGACAGGGTATGGAAACACCATATATTTT. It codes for CASSVTGYGNTIYF.